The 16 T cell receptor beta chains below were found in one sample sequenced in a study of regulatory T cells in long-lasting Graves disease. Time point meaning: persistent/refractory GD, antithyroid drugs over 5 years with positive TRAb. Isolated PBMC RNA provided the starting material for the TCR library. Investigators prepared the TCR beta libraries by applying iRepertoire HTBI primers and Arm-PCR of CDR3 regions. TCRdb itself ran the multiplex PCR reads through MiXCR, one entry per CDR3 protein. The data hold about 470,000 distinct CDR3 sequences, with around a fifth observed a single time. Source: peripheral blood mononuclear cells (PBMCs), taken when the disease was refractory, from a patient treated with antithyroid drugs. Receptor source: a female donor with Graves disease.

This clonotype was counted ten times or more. DNA of the CDR3: TGTGCTAGTGGTTTGATCCGGGGCGAGCAGTACTTC. This translates into CASGLIRGEQYF. The chain employs TRBV12-5 and TRBJ2-7, with D perhaps TRBD2 (5 bases). In germline, CDR1 is LGHNT, CDR2 FRNRAP. The CDR3 runs 12 residues. The V and J ends lost 2 bases and 6 bases respectively, with 8 bases between them. Drawing the rest from reference TRBV12-5 and TRBJ2-7, the complete variable domain is DARVTQTPRHKVTEMGQEVTMRCQPILGHNTVFWYRQTMMQGLELLAYFRNRAPLDDSGMPKDRFSAEMPDATLATLKIQPSEPRDSAVYFCASGLIRGEQYFGPGTRLTVT.

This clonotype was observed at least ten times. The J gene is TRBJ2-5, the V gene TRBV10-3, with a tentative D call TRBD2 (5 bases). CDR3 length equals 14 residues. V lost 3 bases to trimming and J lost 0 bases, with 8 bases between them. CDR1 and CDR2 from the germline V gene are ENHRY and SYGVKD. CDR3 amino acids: CAISDSGNQETQYF. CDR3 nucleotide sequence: TGTGCCATCAGTGATTCGGGGAACCAAGAGACCCAGTACTTC.

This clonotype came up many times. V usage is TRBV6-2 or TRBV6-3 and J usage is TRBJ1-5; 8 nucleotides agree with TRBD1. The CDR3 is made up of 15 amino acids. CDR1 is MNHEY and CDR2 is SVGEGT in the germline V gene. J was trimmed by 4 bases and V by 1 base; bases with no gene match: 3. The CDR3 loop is CASSYYRTGNQPQHF. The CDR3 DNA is TGTGCCAGCAGTTACTACAGGACAGGGAATCAGCCCCAGCATTTT.

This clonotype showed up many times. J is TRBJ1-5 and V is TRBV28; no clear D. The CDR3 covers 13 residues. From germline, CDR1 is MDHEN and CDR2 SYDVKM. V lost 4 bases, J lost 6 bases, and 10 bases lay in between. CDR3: CASSSDYTQPQHF. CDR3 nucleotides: TGTGCCAGCAGTTCGGACTACACTCAGCCCCAGCATTTT.

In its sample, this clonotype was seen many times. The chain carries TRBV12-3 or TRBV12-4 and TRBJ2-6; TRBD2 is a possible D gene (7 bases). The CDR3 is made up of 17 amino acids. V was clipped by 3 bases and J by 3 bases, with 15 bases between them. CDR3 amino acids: CASSFSGGRSGANVLTF. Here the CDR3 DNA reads TGTGCCAGCAGTTTTTCCGGGGGGCGCAGTGGGGCCAACGTCCTGACTTTC.

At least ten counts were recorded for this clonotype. CDR3 in amino acids: CATGQGQSYEQYF. The CDR3 DNA reads as TGTGCCACCGGGCAGGGGCAATCCTACGAGCAGTACTTC. The chain is built from TRBV28 and TRBJ2-7, with D maybe TRBD1 (6 bases). Trimming took 10 bases from V and 1 from J, leaving 14 bases between them. The CDR3 length is 13 residues. CDR1 MDHEN and CDR2 SYDVKM come from the germline V gene. Full variable domain (outside the CDR3, taken from reference TRBV28 and TRBJ2-7): DVKVTQSSRYLVKRTGEKVFLECVQDMDHENMFWYRQDPGLGLRLIYFSYDVKMKEKGDIPEGYSVSREKKERFSLILESASTNQTSMYLCATGQGQSYEQYFGPGTRLTVT.

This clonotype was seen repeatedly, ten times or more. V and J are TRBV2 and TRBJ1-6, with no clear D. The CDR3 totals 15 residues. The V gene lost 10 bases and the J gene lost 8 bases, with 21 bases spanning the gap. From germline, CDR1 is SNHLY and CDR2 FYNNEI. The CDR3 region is CATEGGLGTDSPLHF. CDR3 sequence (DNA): TGTGCCACAGAAGGCGGGCTTGGCACGGATTCACCCCTCCACTTT.

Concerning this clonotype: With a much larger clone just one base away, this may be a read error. CDR3 region: CASSYGVTGELFF. CDR3 nucleotide sequence: TGTGCCAGCAGTTACGGGGTAACCGGGGAGCTGTTTTTT. The chain recombines TRBV6-9 with TRBJ2-2; tentative D call: TRBD2 (5 bases). Germline CDR1 reads MNHGY; CDR2 reads SVAAGI. The CDR3 length is 13 residues. V lost 3 bases and J lost 5, with 7 bases in between.

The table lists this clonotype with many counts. CDR3 DNA: TGCGCCAGCAGCTCGATAGGGTTGTCAGGCACTGAAGCTTTCTTT. It yields the protein CASSSIGLSGTEAFF. V is TRBV5-1 and J is TRBJ1-1; D ambiguous. The CDR3 covers 15 residues. The V gene's germline CDR1 is SGHRS and CDR2 YFSETQ. V was pared by 3 bases and J by 4 bases, with 16 bases between.

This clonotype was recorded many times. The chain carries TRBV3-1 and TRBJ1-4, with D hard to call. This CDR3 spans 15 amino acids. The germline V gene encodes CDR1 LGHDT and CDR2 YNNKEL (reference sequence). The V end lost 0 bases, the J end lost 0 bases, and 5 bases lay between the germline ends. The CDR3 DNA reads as TGTGCCAGCAGCCAAGAAGACACAACTAATGAAAAACTGTTTTTT. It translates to CASSQEDTTNEKLFF.

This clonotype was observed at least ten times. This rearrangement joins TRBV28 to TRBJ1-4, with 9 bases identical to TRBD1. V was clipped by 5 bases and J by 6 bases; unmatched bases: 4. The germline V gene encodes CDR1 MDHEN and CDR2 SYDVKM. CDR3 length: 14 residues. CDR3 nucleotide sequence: TGTGCCAGCAGTCCCGGACAGGGGTATGAAAAACTGTTTTTT. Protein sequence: CASSPGQGYEKLFF.

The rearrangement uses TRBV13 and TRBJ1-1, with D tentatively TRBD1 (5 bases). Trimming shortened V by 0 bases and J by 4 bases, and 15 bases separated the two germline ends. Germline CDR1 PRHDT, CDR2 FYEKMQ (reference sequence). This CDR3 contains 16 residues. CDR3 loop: CASSLGRSTVPTEAFF. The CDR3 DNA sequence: TGTGCCAGCAGCTTAGGAAGGTCGACAGTCCCCACTGAAGCTTTCTTT.

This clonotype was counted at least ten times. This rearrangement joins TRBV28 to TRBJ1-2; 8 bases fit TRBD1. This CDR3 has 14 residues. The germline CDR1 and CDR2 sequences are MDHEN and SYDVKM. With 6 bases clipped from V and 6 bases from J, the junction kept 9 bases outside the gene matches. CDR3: CASSPDRGWDGYTF. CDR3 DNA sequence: TGTGCCAGCAGCCCAGACAGGGGTTGGGATGGCTACACCTTC.

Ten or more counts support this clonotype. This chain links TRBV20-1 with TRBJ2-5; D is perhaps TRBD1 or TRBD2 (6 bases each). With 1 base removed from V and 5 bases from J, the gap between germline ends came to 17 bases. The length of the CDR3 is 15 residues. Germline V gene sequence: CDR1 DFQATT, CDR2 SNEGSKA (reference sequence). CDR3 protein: CSARAGARGGETQYF. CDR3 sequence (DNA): TGCAGTGCTAGAGCCGGCGCTCGAGGGGGGGAGACCCAGTACTTC.

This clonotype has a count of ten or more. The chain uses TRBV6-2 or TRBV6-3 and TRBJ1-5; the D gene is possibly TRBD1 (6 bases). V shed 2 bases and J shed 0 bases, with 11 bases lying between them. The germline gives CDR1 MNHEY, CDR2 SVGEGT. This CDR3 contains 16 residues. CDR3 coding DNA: TGTGCCAGCAGTTACCTGGACAGTTTTAGCAATCAGCCCCAGCATTTT. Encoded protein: CASSYLDSFSNQPQHF.

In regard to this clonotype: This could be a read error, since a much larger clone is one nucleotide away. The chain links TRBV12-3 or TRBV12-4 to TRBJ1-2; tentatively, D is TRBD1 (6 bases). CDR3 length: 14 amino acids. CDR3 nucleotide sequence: TGTGCCAGCAGTTTCGGGACACCAAACTATGACTACACCTTC. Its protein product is CASSFGTPNYDYTF.